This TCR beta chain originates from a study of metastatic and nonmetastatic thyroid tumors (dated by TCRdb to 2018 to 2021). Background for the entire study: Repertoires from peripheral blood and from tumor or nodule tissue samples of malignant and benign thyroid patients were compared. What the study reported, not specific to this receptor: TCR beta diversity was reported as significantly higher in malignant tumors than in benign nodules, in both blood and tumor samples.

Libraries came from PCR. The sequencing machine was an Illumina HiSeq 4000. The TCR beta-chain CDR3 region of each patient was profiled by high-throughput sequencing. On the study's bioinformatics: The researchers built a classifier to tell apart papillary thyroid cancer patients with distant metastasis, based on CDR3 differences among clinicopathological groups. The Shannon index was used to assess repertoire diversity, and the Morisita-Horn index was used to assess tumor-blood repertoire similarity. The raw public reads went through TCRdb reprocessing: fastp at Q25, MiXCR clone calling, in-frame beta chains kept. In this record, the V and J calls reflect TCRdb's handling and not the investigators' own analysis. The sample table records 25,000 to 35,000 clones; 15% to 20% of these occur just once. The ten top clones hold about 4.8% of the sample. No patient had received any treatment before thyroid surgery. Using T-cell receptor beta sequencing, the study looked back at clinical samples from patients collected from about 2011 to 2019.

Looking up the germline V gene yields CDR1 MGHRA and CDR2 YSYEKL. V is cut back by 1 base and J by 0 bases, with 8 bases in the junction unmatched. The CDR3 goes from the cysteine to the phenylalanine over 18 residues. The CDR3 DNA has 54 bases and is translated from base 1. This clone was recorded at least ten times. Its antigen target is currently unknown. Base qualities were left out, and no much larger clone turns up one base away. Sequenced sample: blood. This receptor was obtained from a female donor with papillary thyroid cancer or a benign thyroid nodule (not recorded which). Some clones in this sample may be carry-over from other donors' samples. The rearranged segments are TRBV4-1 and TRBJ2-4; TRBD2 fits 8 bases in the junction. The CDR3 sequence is CASSQVSGGSVAKNIQYF. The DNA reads TGCGCCAGCAGCCAAGTGTCGGGGGGGTCGGTAGCCAAAAACATTCAGTACTTC.